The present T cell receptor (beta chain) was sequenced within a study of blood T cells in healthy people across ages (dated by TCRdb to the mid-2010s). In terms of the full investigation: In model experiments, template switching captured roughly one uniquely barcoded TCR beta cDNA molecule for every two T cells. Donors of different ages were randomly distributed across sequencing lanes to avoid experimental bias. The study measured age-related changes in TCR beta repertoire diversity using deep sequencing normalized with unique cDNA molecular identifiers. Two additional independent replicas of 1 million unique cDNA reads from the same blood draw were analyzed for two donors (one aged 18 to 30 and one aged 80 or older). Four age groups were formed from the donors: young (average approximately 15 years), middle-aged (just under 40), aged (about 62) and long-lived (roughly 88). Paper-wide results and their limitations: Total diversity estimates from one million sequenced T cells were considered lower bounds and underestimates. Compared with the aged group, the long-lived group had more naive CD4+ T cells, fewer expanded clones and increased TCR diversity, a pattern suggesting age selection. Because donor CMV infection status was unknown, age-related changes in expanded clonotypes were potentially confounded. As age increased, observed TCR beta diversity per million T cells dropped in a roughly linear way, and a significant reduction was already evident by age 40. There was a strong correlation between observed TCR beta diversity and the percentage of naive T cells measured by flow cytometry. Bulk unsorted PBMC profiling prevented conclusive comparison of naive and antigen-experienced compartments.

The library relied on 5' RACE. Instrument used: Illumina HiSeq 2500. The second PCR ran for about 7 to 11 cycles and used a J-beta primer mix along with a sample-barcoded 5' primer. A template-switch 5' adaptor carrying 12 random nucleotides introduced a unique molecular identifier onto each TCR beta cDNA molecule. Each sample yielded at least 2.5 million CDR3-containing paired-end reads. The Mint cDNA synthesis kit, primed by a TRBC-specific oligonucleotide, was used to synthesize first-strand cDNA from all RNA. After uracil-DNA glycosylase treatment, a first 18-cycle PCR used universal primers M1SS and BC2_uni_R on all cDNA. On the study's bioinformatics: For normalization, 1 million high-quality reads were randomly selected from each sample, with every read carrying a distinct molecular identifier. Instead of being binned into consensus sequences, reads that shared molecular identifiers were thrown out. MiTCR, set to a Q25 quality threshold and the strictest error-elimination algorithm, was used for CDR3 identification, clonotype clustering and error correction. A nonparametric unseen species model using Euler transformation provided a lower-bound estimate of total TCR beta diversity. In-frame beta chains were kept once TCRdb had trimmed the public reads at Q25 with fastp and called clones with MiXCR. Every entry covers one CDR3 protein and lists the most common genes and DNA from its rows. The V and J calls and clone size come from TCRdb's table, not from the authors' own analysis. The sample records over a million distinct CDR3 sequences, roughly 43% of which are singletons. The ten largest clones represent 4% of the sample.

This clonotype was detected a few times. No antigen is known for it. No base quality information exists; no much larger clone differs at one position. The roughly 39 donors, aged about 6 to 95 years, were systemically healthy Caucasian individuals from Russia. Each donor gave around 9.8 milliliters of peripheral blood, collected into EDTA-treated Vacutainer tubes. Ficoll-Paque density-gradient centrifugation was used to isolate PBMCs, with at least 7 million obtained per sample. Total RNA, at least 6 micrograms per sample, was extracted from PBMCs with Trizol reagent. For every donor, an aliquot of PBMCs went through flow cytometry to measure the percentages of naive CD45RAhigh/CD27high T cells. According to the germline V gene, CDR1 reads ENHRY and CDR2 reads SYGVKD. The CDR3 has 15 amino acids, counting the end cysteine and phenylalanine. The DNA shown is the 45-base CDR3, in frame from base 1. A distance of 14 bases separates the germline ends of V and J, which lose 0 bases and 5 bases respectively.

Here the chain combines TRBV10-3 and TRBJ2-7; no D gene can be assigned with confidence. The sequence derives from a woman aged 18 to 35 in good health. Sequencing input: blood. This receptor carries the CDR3 CAISESNSGGHEQYF. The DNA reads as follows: TGTGCCATCAGTGAGTCGAATTCGGGTGGTCACGAGCAGTACTTC.